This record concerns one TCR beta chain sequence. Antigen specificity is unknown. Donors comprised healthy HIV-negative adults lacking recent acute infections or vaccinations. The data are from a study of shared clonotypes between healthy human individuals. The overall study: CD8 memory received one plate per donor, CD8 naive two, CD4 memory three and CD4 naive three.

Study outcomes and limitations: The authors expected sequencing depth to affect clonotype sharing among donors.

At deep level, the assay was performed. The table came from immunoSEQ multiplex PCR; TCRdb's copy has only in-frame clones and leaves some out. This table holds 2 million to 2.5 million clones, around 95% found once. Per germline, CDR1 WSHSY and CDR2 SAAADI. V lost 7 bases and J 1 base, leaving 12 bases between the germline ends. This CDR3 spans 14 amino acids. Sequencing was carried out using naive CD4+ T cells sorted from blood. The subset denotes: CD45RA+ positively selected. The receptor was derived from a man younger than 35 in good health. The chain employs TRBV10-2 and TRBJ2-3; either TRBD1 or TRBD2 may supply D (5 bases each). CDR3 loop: CASKREGGTDTQYF. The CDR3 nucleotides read TGCGCCAGCAAGAGGGAAGGGGGCACAGATACGCAGTATTTT.